This TCR beta chain appears in the sequencing data of a study of T cell changes during pregnancy in multiple sclerosis. There are a few counts of this clone. Sequencing was performed with immunoSEQ multiplex PCR; in TCRdb, only in-frame clones are kept and a portion is missing. The sample carries some 42,000 clones, 70% to 90% recorded once. CDR1 is SGHVS and CDR2 is FQNEAQ in the germline V gene. With 0 bases removed from V and 11 bases from J, the gap between germline ends came to 24 bases. CDR3 length: 17 residues. The sequencing used CD4+ T cells from peripheral blood mononuclear cells, collected after pregnancy. The gene calls are TRBV7-8 and TRBJ2-3; TRBD2 might be the D (6 bases). The TCR sequence derives from a female donor with multiple sclerosis, enrolled in a pregnancy study. CDR3 loop: CASSLAWDGGFPEGQYF. The DNA of the CDR3 is TGTGCCAGCAGCTTAGCGTGGGACGGGGGATTCCCCGAAGGGCAGTATTTT.